This TCR beta chain is from a study of T cell changes during pregnancy in multiple sclerosis. The protocol was immunoSEQ multiplex PCR, while the TCRdb copy is restricted to in-frame clones and leaves out a portion. Among roughly 33,000 clones, about 90% were seen once, and the ten largest hold around 2.8%. CDR3 length: 15 residues. The V gene's germline CDR1 is SGHRS and CDR2 YFSETQ. The J segment lost 2 bases and the V segment lost 2 bases, leaving 4 bases of the junction unmatched. This specimen consisted of CD4+ T cells from peripheral blood mononuclear cells, obtained in the third trimester of pregnancy. This TCR derives from a female donor in good health, enrolled as a control in a pregnancy study. V is TRBV5-1 and J is TRBJ2-7; 10 positions match TRBD2. The CDR3 bases are TGCGCCAGCAGCTTCACTAGCGGGGCAGCCTACGAGCAGTACTTC. Translation: CASSFTSGAAYEQYF.